The 11 T cell receptor beta chains below come from one sample, sequenced in a study of CD8 T cells in Susac syndrome. After extraction with the RNeasy kit, roughly 0.5 to 1 ug of the RNA was reverse transcribed using random hexamers. TCRdb redid the calling of the immunoSEQ multiplex PCR reads with MiXCR, one entry per CDR3 protein. The profile covers about 200,000 distinct CDR3 sequences, with roughly 94% appearing a single time and 0.08% to 0.11% taken by the ten largest. Sequences were obtained from CD4+ T cells from PBMCs. These receptors were taken from a human donor in good health.

V is TRBV2 and J is TRBJ2-1, with TRBD2 matching 8 bases. The trim removed 6 bases at V and 9 bases at J, leaving 10 bases unmatched. CDR3 length equals 14 residues. Germline lookup yields CDR1 SNHLY and CDR2 FYNNEI. DNA of the CDR3: TGTGCCAGCAGCGCCGGGACTAGTCATACTGAGCAGTTCTTC. Protein product: CASSAGTSHTEQFF.

The table lists this clonotype with a count of one. The chain combines TRBV20-1 with TRBJ2-1, with 9 nucleotides matching TRBD2. There are 14 residues in the CDR3. V was pared by 2 bases and J by 4 bases, with 3 bases of the junction left unmatched. Looked up from germline, CDR1 is DFQATT and CDR2 is SNEGSKA (reference sequence). In DNA form, the CDR3 reads TGCAGTGCTAGACCGGCGGGAGGGTACAATGAGCAGTTCTTC. Its translation is CSARPAGGYNEQFF.

The table lists this clonotype with a few counts. This chain connects TRBV28 to TRBJ2-3, with D hard to call. The CDR3 sequence is 11 residues long. The V gene lost 6 bases and the J gene lost 5 bases, with 6 bases spanning the gap. CDR1 MDHEN and CDR2 SYDVKM come from the germline V gene. Here the CDR3 DNA reads TGTGCCAGCAGCTCCTTAGATACGCAGTATTTT. This gives the protein CASSSLDTQYF. Together with reference TRBV28 and TRBJ2-3, the CDR3 gives the full variable domain: DVKVTQSSRYLVKRTGEKVFLECVQDMDHENMFWYRQDPGLGLRLIYFSYDVKMKEKGDIPEGYSVSREKKERFSLILESASTNQTSMYLCASSSLDTQYFGPGTRLTVL.

The V gene is TRBV18, the J gene TRBJ2-3; 7 positions agree with TRBD1. This CDR3 has 17 amino acids. V shed 6 bases and J 2 bases; nucleotides not matched to a gene: 14. Germline V gene lookup returns CDR1 KGHSH and CDR2 LQKENI. This CDR3 reads CASSDTTGAADTDTQYF. In DNA form, the CDR3 reads TGTGCCAGCTCGGACACTACAGGGGCGGCGGACACAGATACGCAGTATTTT. The complete variable domain, with remaining parts taken from reference TRBV18 and TRBJ2-3, reads NAGVMQNPRHLVRRRGQEARLRCSPMKGHSHVYWYRQLPEEGLKFMVYLQKENIIDESGMPKERFSAEFPKEGPSILRIQQVVRGDSAAYFCASSDTTGAADTDTQYFGPGTRLTVL.

V is TRBV20-1 and J is TRBJ2-5; 9 bases are shared with TRBD2. Per the germline V gene, CDR1 is DFQATT and CDR2 is SNEGSKA (reference sequence). This CDR3 is 15 amino acids long. V shed 0 bases, J shed 6 bases, and the junction held 8 bases outside the gene matches. Written as DNA, the CDR3 is TGCAGTGCTAGAGAACCAGCGGGGGGCGGGAAGACCCAGTACTTC. This gives the protein CSAREPAGGGKTQYF.

The rearrangement uses TRBV6-6 and TRBJ1-2; tentative D call: TRBD1 (6 bases). Trimming took off 7 bases at V and 8 bases at J, with 17 bases between the two ends. This CDR3 contains 13 residues. The germline gives CDR1 MNHNY, CDR2 SVGAGI (reference sequence). CDR3: CASIAGDEWGYTF. Here the CDR3 DNA reads TGTGCCAGCATCGCAGGGGATGAATGGGGCTACACCTTC.

V is TRBV29-1 and J is TRBJ2-3; D gene ambiguous. V shed 2 bases and J shed 2 bases, with 14 bases lying between them. CDR3 length equals 15 residues. Germline-derived CDR1 and CDR2 are SQVTM and ANQGSEA. CDR3 coding DNA: TGCAGCGTTGAATCTCTTATGGGTGCCACAGATACGCAGTATTTT. This codes for CSVESLMGATDTQYF.

This chain uses TRBV12-3 or TRBV12-4 with TRBJ1-1; possible D gene TRBD1, 5 bases. Trimming pared 1 base from V and 4 bases from J, leaving 19 bases between. The CDR3 is 17 amino acids. CDR3 amino acids: CASSLEIGQGRGTEAFF. As DNA, the CDR3 is TGTGCCAGCAGTTTAGAGATAGGGCAGGGACGGGGCACTGAAGCTTTCTTT.

This clonotype occurred once. The V and J genes are TRBV10-3 and TRBJ2-3; no clear D gene. The CDR3 sequence is 12 residues long. V was clipped by 6 bases and J by 4 bases, with 8 bases between them. CDR1 is ENHRY, CDR2 SYGVKD, per germline. CDR3: CAIRSKSDTQYF. As DNA, the CDR3 is TGTGCCATCAGAAGCAAGTCAGATACGCAGTATTTT.

In DNA, the CDR3 is TGCAGCGTCGATCCTGAGGACTGGCAAGAGACCCAGTACTTC. Translation gives CSVDPEDWQETQYF. J is TRBJ2-5 and V is TRBV29-1, with D maybe TRBD2 (5 bases). Trimming took 6 bases from V and 2 from J, leaving 16 bases between them. CDR1 and CDR2 from the germline V gene are SQVTM and ANQGSEA. The CDR3 has 14 amino acids.

This chain links TRBV9 with TRBJ2-3, with 7 bases identical to TRBD1. V trimming: 0 bases; J trimming: 3 bases; junction bases outside the gene matches: 7. This CDR3 has 16 amino acids. Germline CDR1 SGDLS, CDR2 YYNGEE. The CDR3 loop reads CASSVATGDGTDTQYF. The CDR3 nucleotides read TGTGCCAGCAGCGTAGCTACAGGGGATGGGACAGATACGCAGTATTTT.